The 9 T cell receptor beta chains reported below all come from one sample, sequenced in a study of Graves' ophthalmopathy and Graves' hyperthyroidism. Amplification targeted the TCR beta CDR3 regions, with RNA transcripts as the source material. First-round RT-PCR used HTBI primers; second-round multiplex PCR followed. TCRdb independently ran MiXCR on the multiplex PCR reads; one entry per CDR3 protein. This table holds 580,000 or so distinct CDR3 sequences, about two fifths found once. The sequenced material came from peripheral blood or thyroid tissue (not recorded which). The receptors here all came from an adult man with Graves' hyperthyroidism.

This clonotype was observed many times. The chain employs TRBV29-1 and TRBJ2-7; no firm D call. V was clipped by 4 bases and J by 10 bases, with 11 bases between them. CDR1 and CDR2 (germline): SQVTM, ANQGSEA. The CDR3 length is 10 residues. The CDR3 region is CSVVSPEQYF. In DNA form, the CDR3 reads TGCAGCGTTGTATCCCCAGAACAGTACTTC.

This clonotype was counted between two and nine times. The chain joins TRBV19 to TRBJ1-3, with TRBD1 matching over 8 bases. This CDR3 has 19 residues. The germline V gene has CDR1 LNHDA and CDR2 SQIVND (reference sequence). After removal of 3 bases from V and 2 bases from J, the junction contained 15 bases not matched to a gene. CDR3 in amino acids: CASSIRSRDRGFPGNTIYF. CDR3 sequence (DNA): TGTGCCAGTAGTATCAGGTCTCGAGACAGGGGCTTCCCTGGAAACACCATATATTTT.

This clonotype was recorded at least ten times. The CDR3 is CASSIPEDEQYF. The CDR3, as DNA: TGTGCCAGTAGTATTCCCGAGGACGAGCAGTACTTC. The rearrangement joins TRBV19 to TRBJ2-7; unclear D gene. Germline assignment: CDR1 LNHDA and CDR2 SQIVND (reference sequence). V lost 3 bases and J 5 bases, leaving 8 bases between the germline ends. The CDR3 runs 12 residues.

This clonotype has ten or more counts. The genes are TRBV9 and TRBJ1-5, with D possibly being TRBD1 (5 bases). Per germline, CDR1 SGDLS and CDR2 YYNGEE. This CDR3 has 15 residues. V lost 4 bases and J lost 8, with 19 bases in between. CDR3 sequence: CASSLGAALGKPQHF. Written as DNA, the CDR3 is TGTGCCAGCAGCTTAGGGGCGGCTCTAGGAAAGCCCCAGCATTTT.

The chain is built from TRBV10-3 and TRBJ2-7, with 9 positions matching TRBD1. The CDR3 extends over 16 amino acids. V trimming: 4 bases; J trimming: 2 bases; junction bases outside the gene matches: 9. The germline gives CDR1 ENHRY, CDR2 SYGVKD. CDR3 DNA: TGTGCCATCAGTGCCCCTCCGGGACAGGGACCCTACGAGCAGTACTTC. Translation gives CAISAPPGQGPYEQYF.

The chain joins TRBV2 to TRBJ2-5; 13 bases align to TRBD2. Unmatched junction bases numbered 17, after V lost 8 bases and J lost 5 bases. The CDR3 runs to 18 residues. Germline V CDR1 and CDR2: SNHLY, FYNNEI. The CDR3 nucleotides read TGTGCCAGCTCACCACCTGCCGGACTAGCGGGGGTCGACGAGACCCAGTACTTC. Protein product: CASSPPAGLAGVDETQYF.

This chain joins TRBV7-2 and TRBJ2-3; D gene uncertain. This CDR3 contains 13 residues. The germline gives CDR1 SGHTA, CDR2 FQGNSA. V was trimmed by 4 bases and J by 4 bases, leaving 9 bases between them. CDR3 protein: CASSSPNSDTQYF. The CDR3 region has the DNA TGTGCCAGCAGCTCTCCTAACTCAGATACGCAGTATTTT. The full variable domain, completed using reference TRBV7-2 and TRBJ2-3, is GAGVSQSPSNKVTEKGKDVELRCDPISGHTALYWYRQSLGQGLEFLIYFQGNSAPDKSGLPSDRFSAERTGGSVSTLTIQRTQQEDSAVYLCASSSPNSDTQYFGPGTRLTVL.

A single count supports this clonotype. Given a much more abundant clone one base away, this may be a read error. The V call is TRBV6-5, the J call TRBJ1-1; D is uncertain. V lost 10 bases and J 0 bases, leaving 15 bases between the germline ends. Germline lookup yields CDR1 MNHEY and CDR2 SVGAGI. CDR3 length equals 14 residues. The CDR3 region is CATSERRLNTEAFF. In nucleotides, the CDR3 is TGTGCCACCTCAGAGAGACGCTTGAACACTGAAGCTTTCTTT.

This clonotype was seen repeatedly, ten times or more. The chain is built from TRBV5-6 and TRBJ2-5; tentative D call: TRBD2 (6 bases). Between the trimmed V and J ends, which lost 0 bases and 5 bases, there was a span of 14 bases. Germline V lookup: CDR1 SGHDT, CDR2 YYEEEE. The CDR3 runs to 15 residues. The CDR3 is CASSLGNGGMETQYF. The CDR3 region has the DNA TGTGCCAGCAGCTTGGGGAATGGAGGGATGGAGACCCAGTACTTC.